This is a list of T cell receptor beta chains from one sample in a study of radiation and T cells in renal cell carcinoma. Here immunoSEQ multiplex PCR was the method, and the copy in TCRdb shows in-frame clones only, minus some. The table shows about 18,000 clones, with roughly 60% occurring only once. The material sequenced was tumor tissue, taken from a patient whose treatment was nephrectomy without radiotherapy. The receptors come from a man between 50 and 59 years old with renal cell carcinoma. The CDR3 runs from the conserved cysteine through the conserved F or W.

j_gene: TRBJ1-4; v_gene: TRBV2; CDR3aa: CASSERFPGANEKLFF
j_gene: TRBJ2-1; v_gene: TRBV7-6; CDR3aa: CASSLGQYNEQFF
j_gene: TRBJ2-7; v_gene: TRBV7-2; CDR3aa: CASSLEGTSLYF
j_gene: TRBJ2-6; v_gene: TRBV15; CDR3aa: CATSREMGSRRRNSGANVLTF
j_gene: TRBJ2-4; v_gene: TRBV5-6; CDR3aa: CASSLGTDIQYF
j_gene: TRBJ2-5; v_gene: TRBV6-1; CDR3aa: CASSEQARAQETQYF
j_gene: TRBJ2-7; v_gene: TRBV18; CDR3aa: CASSPSILQGSGEQYF
j_gene: TRBJ2-7; v_gene: TRBV2; CDR3aa: CASSGRGLSYEQYF
j_gene: TRBJ2-2; v_gene: TRBV29-1; CDR3aa: CSVLSGSNTGELFF
j_gene: TRBJ2-2; v_gene: TRBV18; CDR3aa: CASSPGVAGAGELFF
j_gene: TRBJ1-5; v_gene: TRBV10-3; CDR3aa: CAISPGPDNQPQHF
j_gene: TRBJ2-4; v_gene: TRBV6-4; CDR3aa: CASSGDSLNIQYF
j_gene: TRBJ1-5; v_gene: TRBV7-2; CDR3aa: CASSSPPEIQPQHF
j_gene: TRBJ2-1; v_gene: TRBV6-5; CDR3aa: CASSSSSYNEQFF
j_gene: TRBJ2-7; v_gene: TRBV27; CDR3aa: CASSLSPSTGEQYF
j_gene: TRBJ1-2; v_gene: TRBV7-2; CDR3aa: CASSKDSIYGYTF
j_gene: TRBJ2-2; v_gene: TRBV6-4; CDR3aa: CASSDTGGTGELFF
j_gene: TRBJ1-1; v_gene: TRBV5-1; CDR3aa: CASSSGTVNTNTEAFF
j_gene: TRBJ1-2; v_gene: TRBV2; CDR3aa: CASNRNYGYTF
j_gene: TRBJ1-2; v_gene: TRBV7-2; CDR3aa: CASSRTAFYGYTF
j_gene: TRBJ1-1; v_gene: TRBV2; CDR3aa: CASTVPEAFF
j_gene: TRBJ1-5; v_gene: TRBV5-7; CDR3aa: CASSPPPGLSRPQHF
j_gene: TRBJ2-3; v_gene: TRBV5-1; CDR3aa: CASSLGLGRADTQYF
j_gene: TRBJ1-5; v_gene: TRBV6-6; CDR3aa: CASSRPGQENQPQHF
j_gene: TRBJ1-1; v_gene: TRBV6-5; CDR3aa: CASSYRTLRGNTEAFF
j_gene: TRBJ2-2; v_gene: TRBV9; CDR3aa: CASTLHSGDTGELFF
j_gene: TRBJ1-5; v_gene: TRBV2; CDR3aa: CASSVDRDQPQHF
j_gene: TRBJ1-1; v_gene: TRBV5-1; CDR3aa: CASSLTVLANTEAFF
j_gene: TRBJ1-1; v_gene: TRBV10-3; CDR3aa: CAISGGQGLGAFF
j_gene: TRBJ1-6; v_gene: TRBV5-1; CDR3aa: CASSLGREVYNSPLHF
j_gene: TRBJ1-2; v_gene: TRBV4-1; CDR3aa: CASSQEGLSLQGMNYGYTF
j_gene: TRBJ1-2; v_gene: TRBV19; CDR3aa: CASSIARANYGYTF
j_gene: TRBJ1-1; v_gene: TRBV9; CDR3aa: CASSSITDGTEAFF